The 5 T cell receptor beta chains below were found in one sample sequenced in a study of long-term antiretroviral therapy in people with HIV (dated by TCRdb to between 2021 and 2023). The immunoSEQ hsTCRB v3.0 assay was used at survey level resolution to sequence the TRB variable region. In TCRdb, the immuneACCESS table is reduced to in-frame sequences with V and J assigned. These tables do not hold every clone; where another copy was compared, an unresolved V gene accounts for under half, and the others remain unexplained. The sample contains 20,000 to 30,000 clones, about 83% of them found a single time. The ten largest clonotypes hold 7% to 10% of the sample. The specimen was unsorted PBMCs, collected 4.8 to 5 years after starting antiretroviral therapy. The receptors derive from a man aged 35-49 years with HIV.

The rearrangement uses TRBV5-1 and TRBJ2-7; D is possibly TRBD2 (6 bases). The CDR3 is made up of 14 amino acids. From germline, CDR1 is SGHRS and CDR2 YFSETQ. Trimming removed 1 base at V and 5 bases at J, with 13 bases between. Here the CDR3 reads CASSLLGGLDEQYF. The CDR3 DNA reads as TGCGCCAGCAGCTTGTTGGGGGGACTCGACGAGCAGTACTTC.

The chain employs TRBV5-1 and TRBJ2-3; 7 bases are shared with TRBD2. CDR1 and CDR2 from the germline V gene are SGHRS and YFSETQ. This CDR3 contains 17 residues. V trimming: 1 base; J trimming: 0 bases; junction bases outside the gene matches: 8. The CDR3 DNA is TGCGCCAGCAGCTTGATACTAGCGTTTACTAGCACAGATACGCAGTATTTT. The encoded protein is CASSLILAFTSTDTQYF.

This clone was counted once. The rearrangement links TRBV18 to TRBJ2-2; D possibly uses TRBD1 or TRBD2 (6 bases each). Trimming took off 2 bases at V and 4 bases at J, with 11 bases between the two ends. The CDR3 covers 15 residues. From germline, CDR1 is KGHSH and CDR2 LQKENI. CDR3 region: CASSPKQGGTGELFF. As DNA, the CDR3 is TGTGCCAGCTCACCAAAACAGGGAGGCACCGGGGAGCTGTTTTTT.

This clone counts as medium-sized. The chain uses TRBV7-2 and TRBJ2-5; 7 bases are shared with TRBD1. Germline CDR1 reads SGHTA; CDR2 reads FQGNSA. This CDR3 has 13 amino acids. V trimming: 5 bases; J trimming: 6 bases; junction bases outside the gene matches: 6. The CDR3 bases are TGTGCCAGCAGCGACTACAGGGGACAGACCCAGTACTTC. Protein product: CASSDYRGQTQYF.

CDR3 nucleotides: TGTGCCATCAGTGAGTCCGGGACGGTAGATAGCAATCAGCCCCAGCATTTT. This codes for CAISESGTVDSNQPQHF. The V call is TRBV10-3, the J call TRBJ1-5; D is perhaps TRBD1 (5 bases). Trimming stripped 0 bases from V and 0 bases from J, with 12 bases between. There are 17 residues in the CDR3. Germline assignment: CDR1 ENHRY and CDR2 SYGVKD.